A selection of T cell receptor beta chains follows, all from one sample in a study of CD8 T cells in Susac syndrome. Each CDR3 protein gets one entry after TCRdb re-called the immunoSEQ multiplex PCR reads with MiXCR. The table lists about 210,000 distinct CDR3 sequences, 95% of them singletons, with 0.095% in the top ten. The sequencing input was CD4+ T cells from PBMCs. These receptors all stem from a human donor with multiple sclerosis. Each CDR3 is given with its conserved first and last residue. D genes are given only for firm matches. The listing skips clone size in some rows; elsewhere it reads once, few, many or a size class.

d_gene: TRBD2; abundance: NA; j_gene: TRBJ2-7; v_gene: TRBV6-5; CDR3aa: CASSNPTSATYEQYF; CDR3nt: TGTGCCAGCAGCAACCCCACTAGCGCTACCTACGAGCAGTACTTC
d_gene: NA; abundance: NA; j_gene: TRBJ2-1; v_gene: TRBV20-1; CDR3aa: CSASGGQSSYNEQFF; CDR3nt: TGCAGTGCTAGCGGGGGACAGAGCTCCTACAATGAGCAGTTCTTC
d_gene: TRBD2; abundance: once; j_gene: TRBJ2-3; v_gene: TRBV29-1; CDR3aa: CSVEWEGDTQYF; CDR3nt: TGCAGCGTTGAGTGGGAGGGCGATACGCAGTATTTT
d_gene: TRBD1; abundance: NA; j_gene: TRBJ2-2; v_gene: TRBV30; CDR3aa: CAWSPDRGPGELFF; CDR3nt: TGTGCCTGGAGTCCGGACAGGGGGCCCGGGGAGCTGTTTTTT
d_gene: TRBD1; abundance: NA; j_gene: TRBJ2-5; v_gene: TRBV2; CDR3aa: CASSEALGQGLETQYF; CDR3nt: TGTGCCAGCAGTGAAGCTCTGGGACAGGGGTTGGAGACCCAGTACTTC
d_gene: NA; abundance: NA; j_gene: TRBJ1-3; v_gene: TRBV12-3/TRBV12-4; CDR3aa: CASRDLKGTGNTIYF; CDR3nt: TGTGCCAGCAGGGACCTTAAGGGGACTGGAAACACCATATATTTT
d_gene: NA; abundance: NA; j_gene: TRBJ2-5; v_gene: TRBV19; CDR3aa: CASSIGIWETQYF; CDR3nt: TGTGCCAGTAGTATTGGCATTTGGGAGACCCAGTACTTC
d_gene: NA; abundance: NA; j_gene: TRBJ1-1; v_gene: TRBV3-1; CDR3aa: CASSPAALNTEAFF; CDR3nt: TGTGCCAGCAGCCCGGCCGCTTTGAACACTGAAGCTTTCTTT
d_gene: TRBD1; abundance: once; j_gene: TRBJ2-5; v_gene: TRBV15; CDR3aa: CATSPIGTGMYQETQYF; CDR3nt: TGTGCCACCAGTCCCATTGGGACAGGGATGTACCAAGAGACCCAGTACTTC
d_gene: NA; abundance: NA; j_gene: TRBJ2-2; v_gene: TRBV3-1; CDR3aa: CASQGYGELFF; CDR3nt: TGTGCCAGCCAGGGGTACGGGGAGCTGTTTTTT
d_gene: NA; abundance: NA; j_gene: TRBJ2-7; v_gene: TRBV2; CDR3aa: CASSETARHLYEQYF; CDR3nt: TGTGCCAGCAGTGAGACAGCGCGTCATCTCTACGAGCAGTACTTC
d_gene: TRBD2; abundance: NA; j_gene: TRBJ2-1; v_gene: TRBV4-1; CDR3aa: CASSQAVGRDNEQFF; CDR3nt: TGCGCCAGCAGCCAAGCGGTAGGGAGGGACAATGAGCAGTTCTTC
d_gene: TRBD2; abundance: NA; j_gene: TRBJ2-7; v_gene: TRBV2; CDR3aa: CASSAWTSGRFSYEQYF; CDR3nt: TGTGCCAGCAGCGCTTGGACTAGCGGGAGGTTCTCCTACGAGCAGTACTTC
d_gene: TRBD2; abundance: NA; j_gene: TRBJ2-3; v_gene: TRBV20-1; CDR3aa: CSARLSGGGADTQYF; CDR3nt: TGCAGTGCTAGATTAAGCGGGGGTGGAGCAGATACGCAGTATTTT
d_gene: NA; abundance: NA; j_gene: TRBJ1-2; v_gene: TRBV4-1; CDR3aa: CASSQGGLRTDYGYTF; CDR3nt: TGCGCCAGCAGCCAGGGTGGACTGAGGACAGACTATGGCTACACCTTC
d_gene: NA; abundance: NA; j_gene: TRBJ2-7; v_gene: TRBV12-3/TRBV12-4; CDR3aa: CASSLSRLEMYF; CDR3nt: TGTGCCAGCAGTTTAAGCAGACTAGAAATGTACTTC
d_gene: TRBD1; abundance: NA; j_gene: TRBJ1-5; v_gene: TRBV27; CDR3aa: CASSLSDRSNQPQHF; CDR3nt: TGTGCCAGCAGTTTGTCGGACAGGAGCAATCAGCCCCAGCATTTT
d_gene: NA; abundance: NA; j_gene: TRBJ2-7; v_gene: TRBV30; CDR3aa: CAWSSGQGQAKNF; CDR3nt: TGTGCCTGGAGTTCGGGGCAGGGCCAAGCCAAAAACTTC
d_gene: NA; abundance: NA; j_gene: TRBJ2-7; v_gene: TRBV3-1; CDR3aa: CASSQAGGYEQYF; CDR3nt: TGTGCCAGCAGCCAAGCCGGGGGTTACGAGCAGTACTTC
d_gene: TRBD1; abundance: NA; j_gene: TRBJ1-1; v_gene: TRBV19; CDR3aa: CASSHRGRSGNTEAFF; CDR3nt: TGTGCCAGTAGTCACAGGGGGCGGTCGGGGAACACTGAAGCTTTCTTT
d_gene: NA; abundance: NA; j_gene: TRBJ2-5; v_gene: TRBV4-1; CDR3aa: CASSQEGLQETQYF; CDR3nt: TGCGCCAGCAGCCAAGAAGGACTACAAGAGACCCAGTACTTC